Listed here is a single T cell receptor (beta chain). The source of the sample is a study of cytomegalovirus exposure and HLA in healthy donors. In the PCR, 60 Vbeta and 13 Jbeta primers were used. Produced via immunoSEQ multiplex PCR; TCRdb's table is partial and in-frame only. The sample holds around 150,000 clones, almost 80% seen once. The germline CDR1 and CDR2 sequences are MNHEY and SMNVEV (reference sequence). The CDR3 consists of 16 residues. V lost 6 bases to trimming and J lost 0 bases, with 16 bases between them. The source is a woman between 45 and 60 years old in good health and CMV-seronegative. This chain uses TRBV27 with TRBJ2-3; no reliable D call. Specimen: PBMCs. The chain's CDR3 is CASSPMSIGSTDTQYF. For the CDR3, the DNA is TGTGCCAGCAGCCCAATGTCCATCGGTAGCACAGATACGCAGTATTTT.